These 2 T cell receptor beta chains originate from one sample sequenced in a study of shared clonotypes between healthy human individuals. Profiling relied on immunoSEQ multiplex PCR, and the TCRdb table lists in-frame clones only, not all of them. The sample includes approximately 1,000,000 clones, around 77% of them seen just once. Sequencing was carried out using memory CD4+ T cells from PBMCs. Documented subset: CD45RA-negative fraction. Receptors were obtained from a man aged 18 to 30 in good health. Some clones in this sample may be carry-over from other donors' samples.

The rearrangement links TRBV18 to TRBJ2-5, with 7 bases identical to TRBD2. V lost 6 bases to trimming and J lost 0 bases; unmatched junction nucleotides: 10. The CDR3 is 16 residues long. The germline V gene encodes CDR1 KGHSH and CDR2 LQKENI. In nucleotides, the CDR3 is TGTGCCAGCTCTCCGTCGGGGGGTTGGTACCAAGAGACCCAGTACTTC. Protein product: CASSPSGGWYQETQYF.

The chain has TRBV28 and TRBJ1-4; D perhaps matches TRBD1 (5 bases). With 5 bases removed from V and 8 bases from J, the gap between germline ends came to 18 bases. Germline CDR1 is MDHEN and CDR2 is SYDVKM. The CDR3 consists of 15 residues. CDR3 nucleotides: TGTGCCAGCAGTGGCCCAGGACATGCTAGCGAAAAACTGTTTTTT. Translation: CASSGPGHASEKLFF.